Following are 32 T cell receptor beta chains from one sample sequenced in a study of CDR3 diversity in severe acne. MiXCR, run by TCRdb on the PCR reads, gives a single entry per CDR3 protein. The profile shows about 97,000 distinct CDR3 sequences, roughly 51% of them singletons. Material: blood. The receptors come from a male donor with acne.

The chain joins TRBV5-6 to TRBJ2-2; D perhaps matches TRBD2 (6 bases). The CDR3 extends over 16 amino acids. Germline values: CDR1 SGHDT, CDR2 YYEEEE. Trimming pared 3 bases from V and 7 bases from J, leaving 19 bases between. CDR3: CASSSGGNPSYGELFF. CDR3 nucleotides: TGTGCCAGCAGCTCCGGGGGAAATCCATCATACGGGGAGCTGTTTTTT. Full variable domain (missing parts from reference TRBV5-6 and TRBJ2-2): DAGVTQSPTHLIKTRGQQVTLRCSPKSGHDTVSWYQQALGQGPQFIFQYYEEEERQRGNFPDRFSGHQFPNYSSELNVNALLLGDSALYLCASSSGGNPSYGELFFGEGSRLTVL.

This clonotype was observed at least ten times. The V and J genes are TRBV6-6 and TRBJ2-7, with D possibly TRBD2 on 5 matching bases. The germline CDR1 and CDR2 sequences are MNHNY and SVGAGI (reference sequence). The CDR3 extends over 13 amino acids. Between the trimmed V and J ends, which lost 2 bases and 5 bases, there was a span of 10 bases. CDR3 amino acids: CASSYLAFDEQYV. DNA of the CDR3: TGTGCCAGCAGTTACCTAGCATTTGACGAGCAGTACGTC.

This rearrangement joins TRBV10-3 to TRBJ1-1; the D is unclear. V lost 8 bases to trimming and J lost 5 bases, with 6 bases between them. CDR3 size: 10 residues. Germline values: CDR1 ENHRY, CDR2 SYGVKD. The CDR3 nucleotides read TGTGCCATCGGTAATACTGAAGCTTTCTTT. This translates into CAIGNTEAFF.

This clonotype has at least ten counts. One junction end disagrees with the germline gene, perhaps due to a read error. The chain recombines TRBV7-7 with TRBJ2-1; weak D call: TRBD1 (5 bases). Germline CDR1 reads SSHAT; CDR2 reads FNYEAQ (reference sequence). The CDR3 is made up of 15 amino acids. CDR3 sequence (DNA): TGTGCTAGCAGCTCAGGGCCTAGCTCCTACAATGAGCAGTTCTTC. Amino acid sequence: CASSSGPSSYNEQFF.

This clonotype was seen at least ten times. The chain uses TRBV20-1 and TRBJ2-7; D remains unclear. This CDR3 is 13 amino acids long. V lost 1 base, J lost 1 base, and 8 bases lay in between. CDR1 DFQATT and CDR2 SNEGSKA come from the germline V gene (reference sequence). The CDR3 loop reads CSARVTDSYEQYF. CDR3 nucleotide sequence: TGCAGTGCTAGAGTCACCGATTCCTACGAGCAGTACTTC.

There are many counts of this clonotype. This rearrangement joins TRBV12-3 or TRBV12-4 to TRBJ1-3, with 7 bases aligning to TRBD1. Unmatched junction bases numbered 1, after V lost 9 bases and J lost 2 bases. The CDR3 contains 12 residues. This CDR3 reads CASQGAGNTIYF. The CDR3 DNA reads TGTGCCAGTCAGGGGGCTGGAAACACCATATATTTT.

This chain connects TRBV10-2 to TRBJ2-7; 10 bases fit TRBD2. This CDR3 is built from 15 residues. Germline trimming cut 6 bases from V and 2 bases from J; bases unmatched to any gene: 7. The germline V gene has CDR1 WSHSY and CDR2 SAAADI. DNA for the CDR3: TGCGCCAGCAGCACCGGACTAGCGGCTACCTACGAGCAGTACTTC. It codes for CASSTGLAATYEQYF.

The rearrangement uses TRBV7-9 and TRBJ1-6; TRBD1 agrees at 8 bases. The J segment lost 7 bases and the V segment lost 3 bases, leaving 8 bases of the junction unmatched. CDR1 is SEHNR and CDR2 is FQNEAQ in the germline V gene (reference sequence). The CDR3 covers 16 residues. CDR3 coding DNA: TGTGCCAGCAGCTTGGAGGCAGGGGGCCCCAATTCACCCCTCCACTTT. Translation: CASSLEAGGPNSPLHF.

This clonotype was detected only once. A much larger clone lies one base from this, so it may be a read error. The CDR3 is CASTEAGRTGGLFF. Written as DNA, the CDR3 is TGTGCCAGCACGGAAGCAGGGAGGACCGGGGGGCTGTTTTTT. The V call is TRBV7-2, the J call TRBJ2-2; D might be TRBD2 (6 bases). This CDR3 is built from 14 residues. The germline V gene has CDR1 SGHTA and CDR2 FQGNSA.

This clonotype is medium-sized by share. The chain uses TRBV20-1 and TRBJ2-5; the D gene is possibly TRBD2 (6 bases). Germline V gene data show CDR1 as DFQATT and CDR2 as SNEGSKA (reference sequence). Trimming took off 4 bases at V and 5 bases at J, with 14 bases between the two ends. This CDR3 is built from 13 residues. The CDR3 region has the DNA TGCAGTGCTACCGGGAGTTCGCTTGAGACCCAGTACTTC. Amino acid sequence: CSATGSSLETQYF.

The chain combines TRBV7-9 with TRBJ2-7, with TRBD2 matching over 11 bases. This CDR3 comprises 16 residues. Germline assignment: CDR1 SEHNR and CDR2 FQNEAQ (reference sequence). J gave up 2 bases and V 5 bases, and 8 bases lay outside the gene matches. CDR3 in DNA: TGTGCCAGCAGCCAACCCGGGACTAGCGGCCCCTACGAGCAGTACTTC. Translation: CASSQPGTSGPYEQYF.

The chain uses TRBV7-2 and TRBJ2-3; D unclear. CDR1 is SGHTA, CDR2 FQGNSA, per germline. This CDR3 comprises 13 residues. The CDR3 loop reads CARSRKWTDTQYF. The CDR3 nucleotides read TGTGCTAGGTCGAGGAAGTGGACAGATACGCAGTATTTT.

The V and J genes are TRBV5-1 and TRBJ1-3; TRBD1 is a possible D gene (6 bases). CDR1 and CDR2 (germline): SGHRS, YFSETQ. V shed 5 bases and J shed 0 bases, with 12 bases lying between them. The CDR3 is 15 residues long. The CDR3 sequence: CASSEDSHSGNTIYF. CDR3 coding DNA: TGCGCCAGCAGTGAGGACAGCCACTCTGGAAACACCATATATTTT.

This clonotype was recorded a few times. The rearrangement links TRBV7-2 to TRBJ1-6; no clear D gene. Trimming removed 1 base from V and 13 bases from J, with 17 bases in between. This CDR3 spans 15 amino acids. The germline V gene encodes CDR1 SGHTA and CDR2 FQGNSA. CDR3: CASSLDSSPLFPLHF. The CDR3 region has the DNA TGTGCCAGCAGCTTAGACAGCTCACCCCTTTTCCCCCTCCACTTT.

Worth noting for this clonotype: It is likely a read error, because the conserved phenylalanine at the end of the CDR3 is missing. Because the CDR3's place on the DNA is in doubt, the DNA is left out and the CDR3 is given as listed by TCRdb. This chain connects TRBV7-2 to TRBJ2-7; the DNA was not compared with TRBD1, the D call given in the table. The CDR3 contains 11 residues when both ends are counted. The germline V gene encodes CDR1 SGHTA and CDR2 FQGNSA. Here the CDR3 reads CASSLIRDSYS.

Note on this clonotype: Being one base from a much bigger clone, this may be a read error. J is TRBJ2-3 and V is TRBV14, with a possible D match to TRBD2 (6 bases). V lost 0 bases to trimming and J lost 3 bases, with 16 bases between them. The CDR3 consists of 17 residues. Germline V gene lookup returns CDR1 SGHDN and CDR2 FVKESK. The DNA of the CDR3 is TGTGCCAGCAGCCAAGATAGGGCTAGCGATGCTACAGATACGCAGTATTTT. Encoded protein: CASSQDRASDATDTQYF.

CDR3 sequence reads: CATRERQGSTGELFF. CDR3 coding DNA: TGTGCCACCAGAGAAAGACAGGGAAGCACCGGGGAGCTGTTTTTT. The chain recombines TRBV24-1 with TRBJ2-2; TRBD1 matches at 7 bases. The CDR3 is 15 amino acids. CDR1 is KGHDR, CDR2 SFDVKD, per germline. The J segment lost 4 bases and the V segment lost 7 bases, leaving 8 bases of the junction unmatched.

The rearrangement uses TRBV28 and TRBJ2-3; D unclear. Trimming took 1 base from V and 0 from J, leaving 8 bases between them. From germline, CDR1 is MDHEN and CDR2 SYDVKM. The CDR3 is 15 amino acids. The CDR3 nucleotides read TGTGCCAGCAGTTTATCCCCCCACAGCACAGATACGCAGTATTTT. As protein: CASSLSPHSTDTQYF.

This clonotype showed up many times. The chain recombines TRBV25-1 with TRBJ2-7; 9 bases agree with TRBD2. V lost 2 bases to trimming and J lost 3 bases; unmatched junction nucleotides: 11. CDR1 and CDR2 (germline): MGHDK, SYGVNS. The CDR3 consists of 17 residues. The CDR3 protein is CASSEAGLAPNRYEQYV. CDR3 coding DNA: TGTGCCAGCAGTGAAGCAGGACTAGCGCCAAACCGCTACGAGCAGTACGTC.

CDR3 protein: CSARDRGVPTDTQFF. CDR3 bases: TGCAGTGCTAGAGATCGGGGGGTCCCCACAGATACGCAGTTCTTC. The rearrangement joins TRBV20-1 to TRBJ2-3; 7 nucleotides agree with TRBD2. The J call is doubtful: the DNA matches TRBJ2-1 better. Germline lookup yields CDR1 DFQATT and CDR2 SNEGSKA (reference sequence). This CDR3 contains 15 residues.

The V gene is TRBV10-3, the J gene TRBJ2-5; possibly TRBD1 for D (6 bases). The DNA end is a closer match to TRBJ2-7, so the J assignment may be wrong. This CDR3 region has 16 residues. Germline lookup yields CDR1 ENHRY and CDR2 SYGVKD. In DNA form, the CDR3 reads TGTGCCATCAGTGAGCCAGAGACAGGACCCTCCTACGAGCAGTACTTC. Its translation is CAISEPETGPSYEQYF.

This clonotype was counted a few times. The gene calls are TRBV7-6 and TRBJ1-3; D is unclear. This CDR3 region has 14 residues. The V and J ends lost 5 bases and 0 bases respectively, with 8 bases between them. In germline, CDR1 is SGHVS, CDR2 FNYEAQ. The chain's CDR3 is CASSRPYSGNTIYF. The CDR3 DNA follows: TGTGCCAGCAGCCGCCCCTACTCTGGAAACACCATATATTTT.

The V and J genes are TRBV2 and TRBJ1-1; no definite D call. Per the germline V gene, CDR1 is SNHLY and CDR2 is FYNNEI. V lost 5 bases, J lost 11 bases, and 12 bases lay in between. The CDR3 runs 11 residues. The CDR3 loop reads CASSFGELAFF. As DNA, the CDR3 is TGTGCCAGCAGTTTTGGGGAGTTGGCTTTCTTT. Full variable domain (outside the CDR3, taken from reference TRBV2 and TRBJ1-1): EPEVTQTPSHQVTQMGQEVILRCVPISNHLYFYWYRQILGQKVEFLVSFYNNEISEKSEIFDDQFSVERPDGSNFTLKIRSTKLEDSAMYFCASSFGELAFFGQGTRLTVV.

The CDR3 region has the DNA TGCAGCGTTGACGCGATTGGACCTCGGGGCTACACCTTC. This codes for CSVDAIGPRGYTF. The V and J genes are TRBV29-1 and TRBJ1-2; D gene uncertain. The germline V gene has CDR1 SQVTM and CDR2 ANQGSEA. V was shortened by 3 bases and J by 8 bases, with 16 bases between the two germline ends. This CDR3 has 13 amino acids.

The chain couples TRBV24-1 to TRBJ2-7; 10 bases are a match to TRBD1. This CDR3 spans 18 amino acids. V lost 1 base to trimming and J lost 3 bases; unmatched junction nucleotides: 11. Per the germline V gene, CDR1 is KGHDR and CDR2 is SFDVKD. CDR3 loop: CATSDLPQGQGVDYEQYF. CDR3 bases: TGTGCCACCAGTGATTTACCTCAAGGACAGGGGGTAGACTACGAGCAGTACTTC.

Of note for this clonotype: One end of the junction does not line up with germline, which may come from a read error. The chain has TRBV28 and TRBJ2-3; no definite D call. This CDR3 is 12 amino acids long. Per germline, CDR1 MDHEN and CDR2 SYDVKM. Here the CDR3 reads CASSRTKDSQYF. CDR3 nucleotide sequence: TGTGCCAGCAGTCGGACCAAAGATTCGCAGTATTTT.

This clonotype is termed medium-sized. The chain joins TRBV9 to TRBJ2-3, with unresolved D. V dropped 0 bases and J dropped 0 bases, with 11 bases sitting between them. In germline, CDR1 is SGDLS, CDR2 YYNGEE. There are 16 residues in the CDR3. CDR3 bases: TGTGCCAGCAGCGTAGAGCCAGGCCCTAGCACAGATACGCAGTATTTT. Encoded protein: CASSVEPGPSTDTQYF. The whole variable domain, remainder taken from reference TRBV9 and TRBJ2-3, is DSGVTQTPKHLITATGQRVTLRCSPRSGDLSVYWYQQSLDQGLQFLIQYYNGEERAKGNILERFSAQQFPDLHSELNLSSLELGDSALYFCASSVEPGPSTDTQYFGPGTRLTVL.

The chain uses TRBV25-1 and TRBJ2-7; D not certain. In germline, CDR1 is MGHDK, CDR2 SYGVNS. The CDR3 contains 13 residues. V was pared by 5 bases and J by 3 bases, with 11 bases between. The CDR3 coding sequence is TGTGCCAGCAGTTTAAGGAGTAACTACGAGCAGTACTTC. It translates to CASSLRSNYEQYF.

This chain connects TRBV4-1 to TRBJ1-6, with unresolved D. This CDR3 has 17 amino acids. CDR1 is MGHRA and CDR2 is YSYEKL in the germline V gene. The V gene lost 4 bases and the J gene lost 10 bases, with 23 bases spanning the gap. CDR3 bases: TGCGCCAGCAGCCCCTTAGAGGGAAGCGCTCACCTCTCACCCCTCCACTTT. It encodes CASSPLEGSAHLSPLHF.

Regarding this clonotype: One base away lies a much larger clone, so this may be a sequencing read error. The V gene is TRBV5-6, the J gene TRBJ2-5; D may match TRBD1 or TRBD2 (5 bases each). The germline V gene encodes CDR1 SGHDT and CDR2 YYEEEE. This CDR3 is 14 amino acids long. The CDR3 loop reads CASSFWGSRETQHF. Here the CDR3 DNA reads TGTGCCAGCAGCTTTTGGGGCAGTAGGGAGACCCAGCACTTC.

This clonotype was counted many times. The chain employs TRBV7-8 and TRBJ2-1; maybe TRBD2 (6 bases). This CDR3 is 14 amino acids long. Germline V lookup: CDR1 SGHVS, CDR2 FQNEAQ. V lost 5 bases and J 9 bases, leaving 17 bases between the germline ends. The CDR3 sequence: CASSHDRLVSEQFF. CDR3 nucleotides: TGTGCCAGCAGCCACGACCGACTAGTGAGTGAGCAGTTCTTC.

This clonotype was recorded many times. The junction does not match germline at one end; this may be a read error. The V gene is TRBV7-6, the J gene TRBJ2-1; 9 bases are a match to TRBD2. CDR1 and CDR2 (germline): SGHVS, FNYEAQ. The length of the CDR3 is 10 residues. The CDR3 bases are TGTGCCAGCAGCCGACTAGCGGAGGTCTTC. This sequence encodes CASSRLAEVF.